This is a list of T cell receptor beta chains from one sample in a study of cytomegalovirus exposure and HLA in healthy donors. Only in-frame clones appear in the TCRdb table, and some are missing; sequencing was by immunoSEQ multiplex PCR. The sample lists approximately 80,000 clones; 80% to 95% were seen once. Sequencing was done on a sample of PBMCs. The receptors originated from a woman under 40 in good health and CMV-seronegative. Each CDR3 is given with its conserved first and last residue. The D gene is left open where the match is weak. Size is omitted from some rows. Given values are once, few, many or a class for expanded clones.

d_call: TRBD2; clone_size: -; v_call: TRBV19; j_call: TRBJ2-5; cdr3_aa: CASRDELAGDLETQYF; cdr3_nt: TGTGCCAGTAGGGATGAACTAGCGGGAGATCTTGAGACCCAGTACTTC
d_call: TRBD2; clone_size: once; v_call: TRBV4-1; j_call: TRBJ2-2; cdr3_aa: CASSQKGLPTGELFF; cdr3_nt: TGCGCCAGCAGCCAAAAGGGACTACCTACCGGGGAGCTGTTTTTT
d_call: TRBD1; clone_size: -; v_call: TRBV14; j_call: TRBJ1-1; cdr3_aa: CASSHNRQGKATEAFF; cdr3_nt: TGTGCCAGCAGCCATAACCGACAGGGTAAGGCCACTGAAGCTTTCTTT
d_call: -; clone_size: -; v_call: TRBV4-1; j_call: TRBJ1-5; cdr3_aa: CASSLGTSPGQPQHF; cdr3_nt: TGCGCCAGCAGCCTCGGAACGAGCCCAGGGCAGCCCCAGCATTTT
d_call: TRBD2; clone_size: -; v_call: TRBV7-9; j_call: TRBJ2-1; cdr3_aa: CASSRLAANNEQFF; cdr3_nt: TGTGCCAGCAGCCGACTAGCGGCGAACAATGAGCAGTTCTTC
d_call: -; clone_size: -; v_call: TRBV30; j_call: TRBJ1-2; cdr3_aa: CAWGPGYTF; cdr3_nt: TGTGCCTGGGGCCCTGGCTACACCTTC
d_call: -; clone_size: -; v_call: TRBV30; j_call: TRBJ1-1; cdr3_aa: CAWIIPGGAEAFF; cdr3_nt: TGTGCCTGGATAATACCGGGGGGGGCTGAAGCTTTCTTT
d_call: -; clone_size: -; v_call: TRBV13; j_call: TRBJ2-3; cdr3_aa: CASGAGRTQDTQYF; cdr3_nt: TGTGCCAGCGGGGCGGGGAGAACCCAAGATACGCAGTATTTT
d_call: TRBD1; clone_size: -; v_call: TRBV27; j_call: TRBJ1-1; cdr3_aa: CASSLYIVPGQGAEAFF; cdr3_nt: TGTGCCAGCAGTTTATATATCGTGCCGGGACAGGGCGCTGAAGCTTTCTTT
d_call: TRBD2; clone_size: -; v_call: TRBV5-4; j_call: TRBJ2-5; cdr3_aa: CASSHSTGLVRETQYF; cdr3_nt: TGTGCCAGCAGCCACAGCACGGGACTAGTGCGGGAGACCCAGTACTTC
d_call: -; clone_size: -; v_call: TRBV14; j_call: TRBJ1-5; cdr3_aa: CASSPGGGGNQPQHF; cdr3_nt: TGTGCCAGCAGCCCCGGCGGGGGGGGCAATCAGCCCCAGCATTTT
d_call: -; clone_size: -; v_call: TRBV27; j_call: TRBJ1-2; cdr3_aa: CASRPLGESAGYTF; cdr3_nt: TGTGCCAGCCGCCCGTTAGGGGAATCGGCTGGCTACACCTTC
d_call: TRBD2; clone_size: -; v_call: TRBV9; j_call: TRBJ2-5; cdr3_aa: CASSVAALAEETQYF; cdr3_nt: TGTGCCAGCAGCGTAGCAGCCCTAGCGGAAGAGACCCAGTACTTC
d_call: TRBD1; clone_size: -; v_call: TRBV6-5; j_call: TRBJ2-2; cdr3_aa: CASSSGQGRTGELFF; cdr3_nt: TGTGCCAGCAGCTCTGGACAGGGGAGAACCGGGGAGCTGTTTTTT
d_call: TRBD1; clone_size: -; v_call: TRBV5-1; j_call: TRBJ2-2; cdr3_aa: CASSRTGTNTGELFF; cdr3_nt: TGCGCCAGCAGCCGGACAGGGACGAACACCGGGGAGCTGTTTTTT
d_call: TRBD2; clone_size: -; v_call: TRBV6-5; j_call: TRBJ2-7; cdr3_aa: CASRIAGTSPYEQYF; cdr3_nt: TGTGCCAGCAGAATAGCGGGGACCTCTCCATACGAGCAGTACTTC
d_call: -; clone_size: -; v_call: TRBV5-6; j_call: TRBJ1-5; cdr3_aa: CASSGGTALGGPQHF; cdr3_nt: TGTGCCAGCAGCGGCGGGACGGCTCTTGGGGGGCCCCAGCATTTT
d_call: -; clone_size: few; v_call: TRBV11-1; j_call: TRBJ2-7; cdr3_aa: CASSPPGRDYEQYF; cdr3_nt: TGTGCCAGCAGCCCACCTGGACGGGACTACGAGCAGTACTTC
d_call: TRBD2; clone_size: -; v_call: TRBV7-2; j_call: TRBJ2-1; cdr3_aa: CASSLAAGGYGNEQFF; cdr3_nt: TGTGCCAGCAGCTTAGCGGCGGGGGGCTACGGGAATGAGCAGTTCTTC
d_call: TRBD1; clone_size: -; v_call: TRBV7-8; j_call: TRBJ1-1; cdr3_aa: CASSLGQGANTEAFF; cdr3_nt: TGTGCCAGCAGCTTAGGGCAGGGGGCCAACACTGAAGCTTTCTTT